This T cell receptor (beta chain) emerged from a study of sequential checkpoint blockade in melanoma. Treatment defined: randomized to nivolumab then ipilimumab (arm A) or the reverse (arm B). The germline V gene encodes CDR1 LGHNT and CDR2 FRNRAP. This CDR3 spans 11 amino acids. TCRdb's table, derived via immunoSEQ multiplex PCR, lists solely in-frame clones and lacks some. In the table there are 8,000 to 10,000 clones, around 23% of which are singletons. This clone was recorded a few times. V usage is TRBV12-5 and J usage is TRBJ1-2, with D possibly being TRBD1 (5 bases). The source of this sequence is a human donor with melanoma. The sequenced sample was tumor tissue (inferred from file names), obtained from a patient given nivolumab and ipilimumab in sequence. The DNA for the CDR3 is TGTGCCTCGTACGGGGGCTATGGCTACACCTTC. The encoded protein is CASYGGYGYTF.